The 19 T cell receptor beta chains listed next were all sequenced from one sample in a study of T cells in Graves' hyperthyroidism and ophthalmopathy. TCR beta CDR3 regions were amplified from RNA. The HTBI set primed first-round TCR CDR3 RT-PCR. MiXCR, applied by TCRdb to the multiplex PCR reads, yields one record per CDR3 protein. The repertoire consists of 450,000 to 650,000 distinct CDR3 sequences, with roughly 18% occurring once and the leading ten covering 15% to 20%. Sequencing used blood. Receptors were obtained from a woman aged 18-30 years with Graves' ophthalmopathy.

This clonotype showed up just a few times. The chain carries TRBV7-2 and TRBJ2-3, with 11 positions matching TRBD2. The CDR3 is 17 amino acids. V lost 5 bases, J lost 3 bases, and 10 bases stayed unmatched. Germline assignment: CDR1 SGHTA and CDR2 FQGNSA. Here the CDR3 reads CASSPATSGGGTDTQYF. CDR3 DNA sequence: TGTGCCAGCAGCCCCGCAACTAGCGGGGGAGGTACAGATACGCAGTATTTT.

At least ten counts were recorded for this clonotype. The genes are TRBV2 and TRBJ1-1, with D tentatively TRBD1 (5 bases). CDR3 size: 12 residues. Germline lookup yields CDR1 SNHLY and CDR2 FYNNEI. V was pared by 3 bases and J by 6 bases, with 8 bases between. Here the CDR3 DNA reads TGTGCCAGCAGTGACGGGGCCTCTGAAGCTTTCTTT. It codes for CASSDGASEAFF.

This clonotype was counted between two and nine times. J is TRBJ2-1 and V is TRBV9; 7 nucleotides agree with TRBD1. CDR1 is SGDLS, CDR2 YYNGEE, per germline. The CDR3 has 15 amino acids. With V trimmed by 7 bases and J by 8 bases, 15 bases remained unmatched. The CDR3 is CASGSTEDRFYEQFF. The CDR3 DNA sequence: TGTGCCAGCGGATCGACCGAGGACAGGTTCTATGAGCAGTTCTTC.

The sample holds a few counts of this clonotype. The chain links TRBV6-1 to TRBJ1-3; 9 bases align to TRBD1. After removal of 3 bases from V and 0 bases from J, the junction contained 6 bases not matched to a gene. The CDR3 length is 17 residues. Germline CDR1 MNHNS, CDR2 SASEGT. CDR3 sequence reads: CASSDPGQGASGNTIYF. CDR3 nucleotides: TGTGCCAGCAGTGATCCGGGACAGGGTGCCTCTGGAAACACCATATATTTT.

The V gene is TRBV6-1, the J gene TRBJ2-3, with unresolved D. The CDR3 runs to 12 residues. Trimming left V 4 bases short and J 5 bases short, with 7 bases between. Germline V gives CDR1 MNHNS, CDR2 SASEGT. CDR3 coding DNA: TGTGCCAGCAGTGCCGTGGGAGATACGCAGTATTTT. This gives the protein CASSAVGDTQYF.

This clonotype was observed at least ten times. In DNA form, the CDR3 reads TGCGCCAGCAGCTTCTCGGGACAGGGGAGACACGAGCAGTACTTC. This codes for CASSFSGQGRHEQYF. V is TRBV5-1 and J is TRBJ2-7; TRBD1 matches 10 bases. The junction had 7 bases not matched to a gene; V was cut back by 2 bases and J by 5 bases. The germline V gene encodes CDR1 SGHRS and CDR2 YFSETQ. There are 15 residues in the CDR3.

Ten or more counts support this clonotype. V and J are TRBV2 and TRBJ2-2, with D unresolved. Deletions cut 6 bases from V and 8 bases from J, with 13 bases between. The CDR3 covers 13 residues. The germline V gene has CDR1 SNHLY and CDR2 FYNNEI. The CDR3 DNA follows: TGTGCCAGCAGCGCACGACCCGGAGGGGAGCTGTTTTTT. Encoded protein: CASSARPGGELFF.

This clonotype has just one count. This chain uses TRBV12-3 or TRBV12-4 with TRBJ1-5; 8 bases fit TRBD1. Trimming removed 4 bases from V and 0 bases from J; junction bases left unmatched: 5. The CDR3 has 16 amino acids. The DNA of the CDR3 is TGTGCCAGCAGTTGGACAGGGCCGTATAGCAATCAGCCCCAGCATTTT. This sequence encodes CASSWTGPYSNQPQHF.

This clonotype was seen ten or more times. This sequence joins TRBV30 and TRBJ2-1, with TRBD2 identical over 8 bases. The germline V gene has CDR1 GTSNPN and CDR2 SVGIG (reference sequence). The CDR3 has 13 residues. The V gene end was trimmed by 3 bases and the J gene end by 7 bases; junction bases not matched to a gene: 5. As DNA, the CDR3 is TGTGCCTGGAGCGAACTAGCGGAGAATGAGCAGTTCTTC. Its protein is CAWSELAENEQFF.

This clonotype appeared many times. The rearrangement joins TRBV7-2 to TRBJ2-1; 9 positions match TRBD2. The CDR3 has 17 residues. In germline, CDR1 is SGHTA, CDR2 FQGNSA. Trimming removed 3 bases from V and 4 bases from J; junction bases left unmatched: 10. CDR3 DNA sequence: TGTGCCAGCAGCTTCCTCGAGTCAGCGGGAGGATACAATGAGCAGTTCTTC. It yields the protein CASSFLESAGGYNEQFF.

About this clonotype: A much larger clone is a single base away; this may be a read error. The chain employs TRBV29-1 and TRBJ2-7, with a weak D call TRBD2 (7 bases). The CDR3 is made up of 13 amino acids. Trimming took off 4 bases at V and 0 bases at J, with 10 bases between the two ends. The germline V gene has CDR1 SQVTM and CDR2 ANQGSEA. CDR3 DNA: TGCAGCGTTGGGGGAGGGGGCTCCTACGAGCAGTACTTC. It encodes CSVGGGGSYEQYF.

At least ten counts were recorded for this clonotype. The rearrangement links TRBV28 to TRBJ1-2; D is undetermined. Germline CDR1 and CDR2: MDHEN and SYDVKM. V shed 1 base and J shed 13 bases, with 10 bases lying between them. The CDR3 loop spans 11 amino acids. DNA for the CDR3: TGTGCCAGCAGTTTATTAGAGAAGACCACCTTC. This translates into CASSLLEKTTF.

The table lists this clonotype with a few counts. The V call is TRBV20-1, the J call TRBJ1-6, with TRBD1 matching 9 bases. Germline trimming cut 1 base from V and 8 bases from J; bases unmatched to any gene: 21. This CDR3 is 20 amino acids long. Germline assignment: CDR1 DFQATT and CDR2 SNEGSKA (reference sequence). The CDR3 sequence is CSARGAPPSIPGQGYSPLHF. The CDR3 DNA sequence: TGCAGTGCTAGAGGGGCCCCTCCGTCAATTCCGGGACAGGGTTATTCACCCCTCCACTTT.

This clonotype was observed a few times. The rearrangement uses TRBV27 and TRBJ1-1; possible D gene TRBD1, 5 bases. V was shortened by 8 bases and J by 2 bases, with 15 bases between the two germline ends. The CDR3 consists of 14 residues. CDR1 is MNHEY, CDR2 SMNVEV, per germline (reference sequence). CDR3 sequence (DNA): TGTGCCAGCTACATTCTCGGGGCCAACACTGAAGCTTTCTTT. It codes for CASYILGANTEAFF.

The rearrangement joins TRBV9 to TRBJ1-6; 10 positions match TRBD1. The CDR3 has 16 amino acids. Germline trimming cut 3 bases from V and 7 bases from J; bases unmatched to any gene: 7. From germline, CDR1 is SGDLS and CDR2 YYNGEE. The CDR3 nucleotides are TGTGCCAGCAGCGAGACAGGGGGCGCTGGAAATTCACCCCTCCACTTT. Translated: CASSETGGAGNSPLHF.

This chain's CDR3 is CASRFTGVETQYF. In DNA form, the CDR3 reads TGTGCCAGCAGGTTCACAGGGGTAGAGACCCAGTACTTC. This chain uses TRBV13 with TRBJ2-5; 7 bases map to TRBD1. CDR3 size: 13 residues. Germline loops: CDR1 PRHDT, CDR2 FYEKMQ (reference sequence). The trim removed 6 bases at V and 4 bases at J, leaving 5 bases unmatched.

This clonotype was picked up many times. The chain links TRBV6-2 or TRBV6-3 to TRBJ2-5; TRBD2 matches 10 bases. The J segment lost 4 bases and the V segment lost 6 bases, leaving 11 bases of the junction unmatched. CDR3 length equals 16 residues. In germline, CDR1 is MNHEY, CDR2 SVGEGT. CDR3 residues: CASSPAWTSGGETQYF. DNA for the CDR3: TGTGCCAGCAGCCCCGCCTGGACTAGCGGAGGAGAGACCCAGTACTTC.

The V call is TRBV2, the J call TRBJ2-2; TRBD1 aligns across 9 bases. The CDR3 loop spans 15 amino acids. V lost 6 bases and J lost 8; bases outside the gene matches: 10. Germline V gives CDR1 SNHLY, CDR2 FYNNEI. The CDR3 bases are TGTGCCAGCAGAACAGGGGACAGGGTGACGGGGGAGCTGTTTTTT. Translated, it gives CASRTGDRVTGELFF. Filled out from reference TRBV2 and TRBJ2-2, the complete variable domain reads EPEVTQTPSHQVTQMGQEVILRCVPISNHLYFYWYRQILGQKVEFLVSFYNNEISEKSEIFDDQFSVERPDGSNFTLKIRSTKLEDSAMYFCASRTGDRVTGELFFGEGSRLTVL.

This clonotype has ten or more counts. CDR3 nucleotide sequence: TGTGCCAGCAGGCCGCGGACAGGGTTCCATACGCAGTATTTT. Its protein is CASRPRTGFHTQYF. The chain has TRBV6-1 and TRBJ2-3, with TRBD1 identical over 8 bases. The CDR3 contains 14 residues. Trimming at V came to 6 bases and at J to 7 bases, leaving 9 bases not matched to a gene. Germline CDR1 reads MNHNS; CDR2 reads SASEGT.